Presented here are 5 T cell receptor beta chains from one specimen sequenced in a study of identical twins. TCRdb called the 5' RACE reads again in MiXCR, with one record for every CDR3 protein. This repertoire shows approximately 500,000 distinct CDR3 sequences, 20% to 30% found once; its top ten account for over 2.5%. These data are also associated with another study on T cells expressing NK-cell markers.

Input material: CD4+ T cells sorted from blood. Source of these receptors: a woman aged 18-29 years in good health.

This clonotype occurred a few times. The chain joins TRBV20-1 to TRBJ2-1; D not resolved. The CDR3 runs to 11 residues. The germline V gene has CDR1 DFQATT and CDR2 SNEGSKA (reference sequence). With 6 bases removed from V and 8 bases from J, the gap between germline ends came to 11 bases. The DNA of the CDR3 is TGCAGTGCCAACCCCCTACATGAGCAGTTCTTC. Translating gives CSANPLHEQFF.

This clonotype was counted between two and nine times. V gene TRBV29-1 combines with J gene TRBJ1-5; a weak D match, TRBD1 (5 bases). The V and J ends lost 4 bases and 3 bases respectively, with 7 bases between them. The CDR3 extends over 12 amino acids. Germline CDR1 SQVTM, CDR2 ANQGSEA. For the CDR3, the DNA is TGCAGCGTTGGACAGTACAATCAGCCCCAGCATTTT. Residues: CSVGQYNQPQHF. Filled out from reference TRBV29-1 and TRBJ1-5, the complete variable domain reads SAVISQKPSRDICQRGTSLTIQCQVDSQVTMMFWYRQQPGQSLTLIATANQGSEATYESGFVIDKFPISRPNLTFSTLTVSNMSPEDSSIYLCSVGQYNQPQHFGDGTRLSIL.

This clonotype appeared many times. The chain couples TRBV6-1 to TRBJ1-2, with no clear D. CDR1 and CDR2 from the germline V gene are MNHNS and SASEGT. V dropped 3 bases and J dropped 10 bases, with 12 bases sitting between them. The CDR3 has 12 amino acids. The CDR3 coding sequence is TGTGCCAGCAGTGAGCGGTTACCGGACTACACCTTC. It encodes CASSERLPDYTF.

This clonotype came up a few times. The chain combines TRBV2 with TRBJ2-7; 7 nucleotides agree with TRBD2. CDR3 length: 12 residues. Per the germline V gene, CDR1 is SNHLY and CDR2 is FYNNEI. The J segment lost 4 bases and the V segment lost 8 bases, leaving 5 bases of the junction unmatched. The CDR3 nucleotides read TGTGCCAGCTGGCGGGAGAGGTACGAGCAGTACTTC. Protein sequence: CASWRERYEQYF.

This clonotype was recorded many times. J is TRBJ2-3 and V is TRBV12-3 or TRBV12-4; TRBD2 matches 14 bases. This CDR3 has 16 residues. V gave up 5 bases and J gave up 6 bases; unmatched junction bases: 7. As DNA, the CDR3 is TGTGCCAGCAGTCCCGGACTAGCGGGAGGCTCCGATACGCAGTATTTT. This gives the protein CASSPGLAGGSDTQYF.